These 28 T cell receptor beta chains were sequenced from one sample in a study of blood T cell repertoires in COVID-19 (dated by TCRdb to 2018 to 2020). Library preparation used the immunoSEQ multiplex PCR assay. TCRdb retrieved this table from immuneACCESS and kept in-frame rearrangements only. Not all clones are present; in checked studies, unresolved V genes account for under half, and no reason is known for the remainder. The sample has tens of thousands of clones on record, 65% to 85% of them singletons. The top ten constitute about 44% of the sample. The sequencing sample was made of peripheral blood. These receptors were taken from a woman of 80 years or more with active or convalescent COVID-19.

The gene calls are TRBV10-1 and TRBJ2-3; 15 nucleotides line up with TRBD2. The CDR3 totals 17 residues. The J segment lost 2 bases and the V segment lost 3 bases, leaving 3 bases of the junction unmatched. From germline, CDR1 is WNHNN and CDR2 SYGVQD (reference sequence). The CDR3 DNA reads TGCGCCAGCAGTGATTGGACTAGCGGGAGGGACACAGATACGCAGTATTTT. This encodes CASSDWTSGRDTDTQYF.

This clone was seen only once. This chain uses TRBV5-4 with TRBJ1-3; TRBD1 matches 7 bases. Germline V gives CDR1 SGHNT, CDR2 YYREEE (reference sequence). V lost 7 bases, J lost 2 bases, and 3 bases stayed unmatched. CDR3 length: 13 amino acids. The CDR3 coding sequence is TGTGCCAGCCGCGACAGGGCTGGAAACACCATATATTTT. It is translated as CASRDRAGNTIYF.

V gene TRBV2 combines with J gene TRBJ1-2; TRBD1 agrees at 7 bases. The V gene's germline CDR1 is SNHLY and CDR2 FYNNEI. The CDR3 loop spans 15 amino acids. With 7 bases clipped from V and 7 bases from J, the junction kept 15 bases outside the gene matches. The CDR3 DNA reads as TGTGCCAGCACACTCCCTGAACGACAGGGCCCTGGCTACACCTTC. This gives the protein CASTLPERQGPGYTF.

V is TRBV28 and J is TRBJ1-5, with D possibly TRBD1 on 6 matching bases. CDR3 length equals 15 residues. Germline assignment: CDR1 MDHEN and CDR2 SYDVKM. The germline V and J ends were trimmed by 3 bases and 2 bases, with 11 bases remaining between them. CDR3 sequence (DNA): TGTGCCAGCAGTTTTCTACAGGGTGGCAATCAGCCCCAGCATTTT. It specifies CASSFLQGGNQPQHF.

CDR3 loop: CASLQGPLNQPQHF. DNA for the CDR3: TGTGCCAGCTTACAGGGGCCACTCAATCAGCCCCAGCATTTT. This chain uses TRBV6-9 with TRBJ1-5; 7 nucleotides align to TRBD1. V dropped 8 bases and J dropped 3; count of bases not matched to a gene: 7. The CDR3 totals 14 residues. Germline V gene data show CDR1 as MNHGY and CDR2 as SVAAGI.

J is TRBJ2-7 and V is TRBV6-5, with TRBD2 identical over 7 bases. The V segment lost 2 bases and the J segment 6 bases; nucleotides outside the gene matches: 10. The germline V gene has CDR1 MNHEY and CDR2 SVGAGI. The CDR3 runs 15 residues. This CDR3 is CASSYGYGEGFEQYF. In nucleotides, the CDR3 is TGTGCCAGCAGTTACGGTTACGGGGAGGGATTCGAGCAGTACTTC.

This sequence joins TRBV24-1 and TRBJ1-5, with TRBD1 matching over 7 bases. The CDR3 has 15 residues. After removal of 4 bases from V and 4 bases from J, the junction contained 6 bases not matched to a gene. Germline CDR1 and CDR2: KGHDR and SFDVKD. CDR3 in DNA: TGTGCCACCAGTGACTCCGGGACAGCTAATCAGCCCCAGCATTTT. Amino acid sequence: CATSDSGTANQPQHF.

The chain combines TRBV16 with TRBJ2-5; 10 bases agree with TRBD1. The germline V gene encodes CDR1 KGHSY and CDR2 FQNENV. After removal of 0 bases from V and 5 bases from J, the junction contained 9 bases not matched to a gene. CDR3 size: 17 residues. The CDR3 DNA is TGTGCCAGCAGCCAATCCCGGGACAGGGGCGCCCGGGAGACCCAGTACTTC. Translation: CASSQSRDRGARETQYF. The full variable domain, rest sourced from reference TRBV16 and TRBJ2-5, is GEEVAQTPKHLVRGEGQKAKLYCAPIKGHSYVFWYQQVLKNEFKFLISFQNENVFDETGMPKERFSAKCLPNSPCSLEIQATKLEDSAVYFCASSQSRDRGARETQYFGPGTRLLVL.

This chain connects TRBV7-9 to TRBJ2-1; 9 bases line up with TRBD2. Germline V gene sequence: CDR1 SEHNR, CDR2 FQNEAQ (reference sequence). This CDR3 is 15 amino acids long. V gave up 5 bases and J gave up 3 bases; unmatched junction bases: 5. The CDR3 nucleotides read TGTGCCAGCAGCACGCAGCGGGGGGTCTACAATGAGCAGTTCTTC. It yields the protein CASSTQRGVYNEQFF.

This chain joins TRBV9 and TRBJ2-1, with a possible D match to TRBD1 (5 bases). Trimming took 4 bases from V and 2 from J, leaving 13 bases between them. Germline CDR1 and CDR2: SGDLS and YYNGEE. The CDR3 length is 15 residues. The CDR3 bases are TGTGCCAGCAGCCTGAGACAGTACACCTACAATGAGCAGTTCTTC. Its translation: CASSLRQYTYNEQFF.

This CDR3 reads CASSESGRQSNEQFF. In DNA, the CDR3 is TGCGCCAGCAGTGAGTCGGGGCGACAGAGCAATGAGCAGTTCTTC. The chain carries TRBV10-2 and TRBJ2-1, with D possibly TRBD1 on 5 matching bases. The CDR3 loop spans 15 amino acids. Germline V gene lookup returns CDR1 WSHSY and CDR2 SAAADI. V was cut by 0 bases and J by 6 bases, with 12 bases left in between.

CDR3: CSTVGGTGGYTF. The CDR3, as DNA: TGCAGCACTGTAGGGGGCACCGGAGGCTACACCTTC. The chain employs TRBV29-1 and TRBJ1-2; TRBD1 matches at 7 bases. CDR1 and CDR2 from the germline V gene are SQVTM and ANQGSEA. Trimming removed 8 bases from V and 8 bases from J; junction bases left unmatched: 11. CDR3 size: 12 residues.

CDR3 DNA: TGTGCCAGCTCACCACCGACAGTGAACACTGAAGCTTTCTTT. Translating it yields CASSPPTVNTEAFF. The gene calls are TRBV18 and TRBJ1-1; tentative D call: TRBD1 (5 bases). The ends were cut back, 0 bases at V and 0 bases at J, with 5 bases in the middle. Germline V gives CDR1 KGHSH, CDR2 LQKENI. The CDR3 length is 14 residues. Complete variable domain (other parts from reference TRBV18 and TRBJ1-1): NAGVMQNPRHLVRRRGQEARLRCSPMKGHSHVYWYRQLPEEGLKFMVYLQKENIIDESGMPKERFSAEFPKEGPSILRIQQVVRGDSAAYFCASSPPTVNTEAFFGQGTRLTVV.

The chain combines TRBV7-8 with TRBJ1-1, with D maybe TRBD1 (6 bases). This CDR3 is built from 15 residues. Germline loops: CDR1 SGHVS, CDR2 FQNEAQ. The germline V and J ends were trimmed by 0 bases and 6 bases, with 14 bases remaining between them. The CDR3 region has the DNA TGTGCCAGCAGCTTAGCGCTGGGGGCGCGGGCTGAAGCTTTCTTT. This codes for CASSLALGARAEAFF.

This chain links TRBV28 with TRBJ1-3, with a possible D match to TRBD1 (6 bases). The CDR3 sequence is 15 residues long. V lost 7 bases and J 2 bases, leaving 15 bases between the germline ends. Germline V gives CDR1 MDHEN, CDR2 SYDVKM. The CDR3 is CASTDTGNTGNTIYF. The CDR3, as DNA: TGTGCCAGCACCGATACAGGGAATACTGGAAACACCATATATTTT.

The rearrangement uses TRBV27 and TRBJ1-5; no definite D call. This CDR3 region has 13 residues. V gave up 4 bases and J gave up 1 base, with 5 bases separating them. CDR1 and CDR2 (germline): MNHEY, SMNVEV (reference sequence). CDR3 nucleotides: TGTGCCAGCAGTTCTATAAGCAATCAGCCCCAGCATTTT. Protein: CASSSISNQPQHF.

V and J are TRBV27 and TRBJ1-5, with D possibly being TRBD1 (5 bases). Germline CDR1 is MNHEY and CDR2 is SMNVEV (reference sequence). V lost 3 bases and J lost 6, with 15 bases in between. The CDR3 loop spans 15 amino acids. The CDR3: CASSLGTGNLQPQHF. DNA for the CDR3: TGTGCCAGCAGTTTGGGAACAGGCAATCTTCAGCCCCAGCATTTT.

The V gene is TRBV11-2, the J gene TRBJ2-1, with TRBD2 identical over 8 bases. Looked up from germline, CDR1 is SGHAT and CDR2 is FQNNGV. This CDR3 comprises 15 residues. V lost 1 base and J lost 2; bases outside the gene matches: 1. The CDR3 is CASSLAGGPYNEQFF. In nucleotides, the CDR3 is TGTGCCAGCAGCTTAGCGGGAGGGCCCTACAATGAGCAGTTCTTC.

The CDR3 sequence: CASSRDSYYYGYTF. The CDR3 DNA follows: TGTGCCAGCAGCCGGGACAGCTACTACTATGGCTACACCTTC. The genes are TRBV6-5 and TRBJ1-2; 7 nucleotides match TRBD1. The CDR3 is 14 amino acids. Looked up from germline, CDR1 is MNHEY and CDR2 is SVGAGI. V lost 6 bases to trimming and J lost 3 bases; unmatched junction nucleotides: 7.

J is TRBJ2-1 and V is TRBV19; 7 nucleotides match TRBD2. Unmatched junction bases numbered 11, after V lost 3 bases and J lost 6 bases. This CDR3 is 16 amino acids long. The germline gives CDR1 LNHDA, CDR2 SQIVND (reference sequence). CDR3 sequence: CASSMGGGGSLNEQFF. In DNA form, the CDR3 reads TGTGCCAGTAGTATGGGGGGGGGAGGTTCTCTCAATGAGCAGTTCTTC.

The V gene is TRBV28, the J gene TRBJ2-3, with 11 bases fitting TRBD2. J was trimmed by 7 bases and V by 4 bases; bases with no gene match: 16. Looked up from germline, CDR1 is MDHEN and CDR2 is SYDVKM. The CDR3 is 18 amino acids. The CDR3: CASSSTPKLAGVWYTQYF. The CDR3 bases are TGTGCCAGCAGTTCGACCCCAAAACTAGCGGGAGTTTGGTATACGCAGTATTTT.

The rearrangement joins TRBV19 to TRBJ1-5; D gene uncertain. CDR1 LNHDA and CDR2 SQIVND come from the germline V gene (reference sequence). The CDR3 consists of 18 residues. V was cut by 10 bases and J by 5 bases, with 30 bases left in between. The CDR3 DNA is TGTGCCACCGGTAACATCCCCGGGTTTCAAAGTCGGGATCAGCCCCAGCATTTT. It codes for CATGNIPGFQSRDQPQHF. Complete variable domain (other parts from reference TRBV19 and TRBJ1-5): DGGITQSPKYLFRKEGQNVTLSCEQNLNHDAMYWYRQDPGQGLRLIYYSQIVNDFQKGDIAEGYSVSREKKESFPLTVTSAQKNPTAFYLCATGNIPGFQSRDQPQHFGDGTRLSIL.

This clone was seen a few times. V and J are TRBV19 and TRBJ2-2; 7 bases are a match to TRBD1. The junction had 3 bases not matched to a gene; V was cut back by 3 bases and J by 2 bases. This CDR3 is 15 amino acids long. Germline V gene lookup returns CDR1 LNHDA and CDR2 SQIVND (reference sequence). In DNA form, the CDR3 reads TGTGCCAGTAGTATGGGACAGTATAACACCGGGGAGCTGTTTTTT. Encoded protein: CASSMGQYNTGELFF.

The sample holds a few counts of this clone. The V and J genes are TRBV5-1 and TRBJ2-2; 7 bases fit TRBD2. Unmatched junction bases numbered 8, after V lost 0 bases and J lost 0 bases. The CDR3 covers 18 residues. CDR1 is SGHRS and CDR2 is YFSETQ in the germline V gene. The CDR3 here is CASSLEVTSGANTGELFF. In DNA, the CDR3 is TGCGCCAGCAGCTTGGAGGTCACCAGCGGGGCGAACACCGGGGAGCTGTTTTTT.

J is TRBJ1-4 and V is TRBV28; 8 positions agree with TRBD1. In germline, CDR1 is MDHEN, CDR2 SYDVKM. V lost 6 bases, J lost 5 bases, and 8 bases stayed unmatched. The CDR3 sequence is 15 residues long. In DNA, the CDR3 is TGTGCCAGCAGAGACCCGGGACAGGCAAATGAAAAACTGTTTTTT. Amino acid sequence: CASRDPGQANEKLFF.

The chain uses TRBV7-3 and TRBJ2-3; 7 nucleotides line up with TRBD1. The CDR3 has 16 residues. Germline V gene data show CDR1 as SGHTA and CDR2 as FQGTGA. V was clipped by 5 bases and J by 1 base; unmatched bases: 9. The CDR3 region is CASSALGGRGTDTQYF. The CDR3 bases are TGTGCCAGCAGCGCCCTAGGGGGCAGGGGCACAGATACGCAGTATTTT.

A single count supports this clone. The gene calls are TRBV6-6 and TRBJ2-5, with D possibly being TRBD1 (6 bases). This CDR3 spans 14 amino acids. The ends were cut back, 8 bases at V and 2 bases at J, with 15 bases in the middle. Germline CDR1 and CDR2: MNHNY and SVGAGI (reference sequence). DNA of the CDR3: TGTGCCAGCTTTAAGGGGGACGGACAAGAGACCCAGTACTTC. It yields the protein CASFKGDGQETQYF.

The genes are TRBV18 and TRBJ2-7, with 8 bases aligning to TRBD1. The trim removed 0 bases at V and 2 bases at J, leaving 0 bases unmatched. Germline V CDR1 and CDR2: KGHSH, LQKENI. CDR3 length: 14 residues. The CDR3 DNA is TGTGCCAGCTCACCACCGGGACAGGCCTACGAGCAGTACTTC. This encodes CASSPPGQAYEQYF.